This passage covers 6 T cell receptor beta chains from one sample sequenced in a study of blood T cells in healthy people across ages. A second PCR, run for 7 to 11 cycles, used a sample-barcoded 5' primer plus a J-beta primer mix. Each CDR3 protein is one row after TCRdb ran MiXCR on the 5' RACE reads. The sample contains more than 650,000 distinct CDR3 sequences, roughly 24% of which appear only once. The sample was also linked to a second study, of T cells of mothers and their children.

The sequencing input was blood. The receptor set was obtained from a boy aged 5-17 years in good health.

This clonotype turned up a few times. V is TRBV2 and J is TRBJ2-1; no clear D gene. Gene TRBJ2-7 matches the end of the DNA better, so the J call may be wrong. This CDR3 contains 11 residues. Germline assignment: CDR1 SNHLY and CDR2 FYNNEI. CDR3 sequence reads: CASLDLYEQYF. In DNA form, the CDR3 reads TGTGCCAGCCTGGACCTCTACGAGCAGTACTTC.

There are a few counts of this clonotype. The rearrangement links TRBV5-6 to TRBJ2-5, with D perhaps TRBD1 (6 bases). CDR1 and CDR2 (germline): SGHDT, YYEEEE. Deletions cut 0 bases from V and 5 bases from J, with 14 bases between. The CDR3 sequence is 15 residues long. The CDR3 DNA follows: TGTGCCAGCAGCTTGGCTGGGACACCCGGGGAGACCCAGTACTTC. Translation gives CASSLAGTPGETQYF.

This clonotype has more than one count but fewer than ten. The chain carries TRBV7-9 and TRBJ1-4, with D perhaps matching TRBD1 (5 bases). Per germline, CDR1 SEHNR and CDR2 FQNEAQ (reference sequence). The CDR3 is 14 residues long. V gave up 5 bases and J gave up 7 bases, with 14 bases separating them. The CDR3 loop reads CASSPGGLGEKLFF. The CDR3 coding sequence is TGTGCCAGCAGCCCGGGGGGACTTGGTGAAAAACTGTTTTTT.

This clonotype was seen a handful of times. The DNA for the CDR3 is TGTGCCAGCAGCCTTGCCCGGACAGTCCAAGAGACCCAGTACTTC. Its protein is CASSLARTVQETQYF. The V call is TRBV7-9, the J call TRBJ2-5; D possibly corresponds to TRBD1 (6 bases). Trimming removed 5 bases from V and 1 base from J, with 14 bases in between. The V gene's germline CDR1 is SEHNR and CDR2 FQNEAQ (reference sequence). The length of the CDR3 is 15 residues.

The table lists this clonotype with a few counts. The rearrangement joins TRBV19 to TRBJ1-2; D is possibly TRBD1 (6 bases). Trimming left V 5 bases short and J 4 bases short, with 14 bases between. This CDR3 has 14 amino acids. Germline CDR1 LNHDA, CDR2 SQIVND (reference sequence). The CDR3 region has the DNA TGTGCCAGTAGTCCCCGGGACATCTTCTATGGCTACACCTTC. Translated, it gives CASSPRDIFYGYTF.

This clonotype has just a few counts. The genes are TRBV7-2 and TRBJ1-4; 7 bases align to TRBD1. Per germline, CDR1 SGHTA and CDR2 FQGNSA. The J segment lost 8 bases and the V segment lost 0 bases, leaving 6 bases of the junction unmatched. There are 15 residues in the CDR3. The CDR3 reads CASSLARQGGEKLFF. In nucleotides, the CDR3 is TGTGCCAGCAGCTTAGCACGGCAGGGGGGCGAAAAACTGTTTTTT.